Following are 26 T cell receptor beta chains from one sample sequenced in a study of blood T cell repertoires in COVID-19. Sequencing was performed with immunoSEQ multiplex PCR; in TCRdb, only in-frame clones are kept and a portion is missing. The sample lists roughly 190,000 clones, 70% to 90% seen once, with approximately 4% in the top ten. Sequencing was done on a sample of peripheral blood. All receptors derive from a human donor in a cohort sampled during active COVID-19.

The chain has TRBV9 and TRBJ2-3; D is possibly TRBD2 (6 bases). CDR3 length equals 16 residues. CDR1 is SGDLS and CDR2 is YYNGEE in the germline V gene. Trimming took off 3 bases at V and 1 base at J, with 15 bases between the two ends. CDR3 nucleotide sequence: TGTGCCAGCAGCGCCCGACTAGTTGGCCGCACAGATACGCAGTATTTT. Encoded protein: CASSARLVGRTDTQYF.

The rearrangement links TRBV1 to TRBJ1-1. TRBV1 is deemed a pseudogene. The CDR3 is 12 amino acids. The CDR3 reads CTSSHMNTEAFF. The CDR3 nucleotides are TGCACCAGCAGCCATATGAACACTGAAGCTTTCTTT.

The V gene is TRBV28, the J gene TRBJ2-7, with 10 bases aligning to TRBD2. The germline gives CDR1 MDHEN, CDR2 SYDVKM. Trimming at V came to 8 bases and at J to 7 bases, leaving 14 bases not matched to a gene. This CDR3 is 15 amino acids long. The CDR3 loop reads CASQRTASGSLEQYF. For the CDR3, the DNA is TGTGCCAGCCAACGCACAGCTAGCGGGAGTTTGGAGCAGTACTTC.

The rearrangement uses TRBV28 and TRBJ1-6, with TRBD1 matching over 8 bases. The CDR3 is made up of 14 amino acids. Losses at the gene ends were 5 bases for V and 9 bases for J; bases not matched to a gene: 6. Germline lookup yields CDR1 MDHEN and CDR2 SYDVKM. The CDR3 sequence: CASSKDRESSPLHF. DNA for the CDR3: TGTGCCAGCAGTAAGGACAGGGAAAGTTCACCCCTCCACTTT.

The chain is built from TRBV5-6 and TRBJ2-3; 7 positions agree with TRBD1. V shed 4 bases and J 3 bases; nucleotides not matched to a gene: 5. The CDR3 consists of 14 residues. CDR1 and CDR2 from the germline V gene are SGHDT and YYEEEE. The CDR3 DNA is TGTGCCAGCAGCCTCGGACAGGAGACAGATACGCAGTATTTT. It encodes CASSLGQETDTQYF.

Details on this clone: Germline and junction disagree at one end, which may indicate a read error. This rearrangement joins TRBV11-2 to TRBJ2-7; 14 positions agree with TRBD2. The CDR3 runs to 14 residues. Germline CDR1 is SGHAT and CDR2 is FQNNGV. CDR3 in DNA: TGTGCCAGCAGCCGTGGACTAGCGGGGGGCCGTAGGGGCTTC. Its protein product is CASSRGLAGGRRGF.

The chain couples TRBV7-8 to TRBJ2-7, with unresolved D. Germline assignment: CDR1 SGHVS and CDR2 FQNEAQ. CDR3 length equals 13 residues. The germline V and J ends were trimmed by 4 bases and 2 bases, with 9 bases remaining between them. CDR3: CASSWRGTYEQYF. CDR3 sequence (DNA): TGTGCCAGCAGCTGGAGAGGCACCTACGAGCAGTACTTC.

The rearrangement links TRBV3-1 (or the pseudogene TRBV3-2) to TRBJ2-5; 7 nucleotides line up with TRBD1. The CDR3 is 15 residues long. Germline CDR1 is LGHDT and CDR2 is YNNKEL (reference sequence). The junction had 6 bases not matched to a gene; V was cut back by 5 bases and J by 0 bases. DNA of the CDR3: TGTGCCAGCAGCACCCGGGACAGTTACCAAGAGACCCAGTACTTC. Residues: CASSTRDSYQETQYF.

This clone was picked up a small number of times. Other DNA sequences from this sample encode an identical CDR3 as well. This chain uses TRBV4-2 with TRBJ2-7; 10 bases are shared with TRBD2. Germline values: CDR1 LGHNA, CDR2 YNFKEQ. V shed 0 bases, J shed 1 base, and the junction held 6 bases outside the gene matches. The CDR3 consists of 17 residues. The CDR3 spells CASSQEVLAGRSYEQYF. In DNA, the CDR3 is TGTGCCAGCAGCCAAGAGGTACTAGCGGGGCGGTCCTACGAGCAGTACTTC.

V and J are TRBV6-5 and TRBJ2-7, with D tentatively TRBD2 (6 bases). Germline CDR1 MNHEY, CDR2 SVGAGI. The CDR3 is 16 residues long. V was pared by 4 bases and J by 4 bases, with 20 bases between. This chain's CDR3 is CASSSGGLPVRYEQYF. The CDR3 DNA is TGTGCCAGCAGTTCAGGAGGGCTTCCGGTTCGGTACGAGCAGTACTTC.

V usage is TRBV28 and J usage is TRBJ2-3, with 8 nucleotides matching TRBD1. The germline CDR1 and CDR2 sequences are MDHEN and SYDVKM. The CDR3 spans 15 residues. V was clipped by 6 bases and J by 1 base; unmatched bases: 6. CDR3 region: CASSSQGAGTDTQYF. DNA of the CDR3: TGTGCCAGCAGCTCTCAGGGGGCGGGCACAGATACGCAGTATTTT.

The genes are TRBV5-5 and TRBJ2-5, with a tentative D call TRBD1 (6 bases). The CDR3 runs 13 residues. CDR1 is SGHKS, CDR2 YYEKEE, per germline (reference sequence). Trimming left V 1 base short and J 7 bases short, with 11 bases between. As DNA, the CDR3 is TGTGCCAGCAGCTTGACAGGGATCACGACCCAGTACTTC. Amino acids: CASSLTGITTQYF.

The rearrangement joins TRBV21-1 to TRBJ1-6; TRBD1 is the table's D call, not checked against the DNA. TRBV21-1 is deemed a pseudogene. The CDR3 is 18 residues long. The CDR3 sequence: CASSKSETSAGPNSPLHF. CDR3 nucleotide sequence: TGTGCCAGCAGCAAAAGCGAGACGTCGGCAGGGCCTAATTCACCCCTCCACTTT.

The V call is TRBV4-1, the J call TRBJ2-3; D unclear. The CDR3 extends over 15 amino acids. Trimming took 2 bases from V and 2 from J, leaving 11 bases between them. Germline assignment: CDR1 MGHRA and CDR2 YSYEKL. CDR3 sequence (DNA): TGCGCCAGCAGCCAACGGCAGGCAAACACAGATACGCAGTATTTT. Translated, it gives CASSQRQANTDTQYF.

This rearrangement joins TRBV29-1 to TRBJ1-2; TRBD1 agrees at 11 bases. V lost 5 bases to trimming and J lost 8 bases; unmatched junction nucleotides: 13. The CDR3 sequence is 15 residues long. Germline V CDR1 and CDR2: SQVTM, ANQGSEA. The DNA for the CDR3 is TGCAGCGTTTCCTCGGGACAGGGGGTGAGAGGAGGCTACACCTTC. Its protein is CSVSSGQGVRGGYTF.

The chain has TRBV5-1 and TRBJ2-7, with TRBD1 matching over 9 bases. CDR1 SGHRS and CDR2 YFSETQ come from the germline V gene. Trimming cost V 2 bases and J 4 bases; bases outside gene matches: 4. This CDR3 contains 14 residues. DNA for the CDR3: TGCGCCAGCAGCTTCCGGGACAGGGATTACGAGCAGTACTTC. This translates into CASSFRDRDYEQYF.

This chain joins TRBV7-9 and TRBJ1-1, with 9 bases fitting TRBD1. CDR1 and CDR2 (germline): SEHNR, FQNEAQ (reference sequence). The CDR3 totals 15 residues. The V and J ends lost 5 bases and 4 bases, in that order; junction bases with no gene match: 8. In nucleotides, the CDR3 is TGTGCCAGCAGCGCGGACAGGGGTAAGGGCACTGAAGCTTTCTTT. Its protein is CASSADRGKGTEAFF. Complete variable domain (other parts from reference TRBV7-9 and TRBJ1-1): DTGVSQNPRHKITKRGQNVTFRCDPISEHNRLYWYRQTLGQGPEFLTYFQNEAQLEKSRLLSDRFSAERPKGSFSTLEIQRTEQGDSAMYLCASSADRGKGTEAFFGQGTRLTVV.

The gene calls are TRBV30 and TRBJ2-3, with D maybe TRBD1 (5 bases). CDR1 is GTSNPN, CDR2 SVGIG, per germline (reference sequence). The CDR3 sequence is 11 residues long. Trimming removed 2 bases from V and 5 bases from J, with 5 bases in between. The DNA of the CDR3 is TGTGCCTGGAGTAGGGGAGATACGCAGTATTTT. Protein sequence: CAWSRGDTQYF.

J is TRBJ2-1 and V is TRBV27, with 11 bases matching TRBD2. The V and J ends lost 6 bases and 5 bases, in that order; junction bases with no gene match: 6. Per the germline V gene, CDR1 is MNHEY and CDR2 is SMNVEV (reference sequence). The CDR3 length is 15 residues. In nucleotides, the CDR3 is TGTGCCAGCAGGCCACTAGCGGGAGATGACAATGAGCAGTTCTTC. It translates to CASRPLAGDDNEQFF.

This rearrangement joins TRBV13 to TRBJ2-1, with TRBD2 matching over 9 bases. CDR3 length: 17 amino acids. Germline CDR1 PRHDT, CDR2 FYEKMQ (reference sequence). The J segment lost 0 bases and the V segment lost 4 bases, leaving 7 bases of the junction unmatched. The CDR3 here is CASSSSGATSSYNEQFF. CDR3 coding DNA: TGTGCCAGCAGCTCTAGCGGGGCCACGAGCTCCTACAATGAGCAGTTCTTC. Based on the CDR3 plus reference TRBV13 and TRBJ2-1, the full variable domain is AAGVIQSPRHLIKEKRETATLKCYPIPRHDTVYWYQQGPGQDPQFLISFYEKMQSDKGSIPDRFSAQQFSDYHSELNMSSLELGDSALYFCASSSSGATSSYNEQFFGPGTRLTVL.

J is TRBJ1-5 and V is TRBV28, with 7 bases fitting TRBD1. This CDR3 region has 15 residues. Germline V lookup: CDR1 MDHEN, CDR2 SYDVKM. With V trimmed by 5 bases and J by 7 bases, 11 bases remained unmatched. The DNA of the CDR3 is TGTGCCAGCAGTCCCCCTCGACAGGGCGGACAGCCCCAGCATTTT. The encoded protein is CASSPPRQGGQPQHF.

The chain employs TRBV20-1 and TRBJ2-7; D may be TRBD2 (6 bases). The germline V gene has CDR1 DFQATT and CDR2 SNEGSKA (reference sequence). The CDR3 length is 13 residues. V lost 3 bases, J lost 2 bases, and 11 bases lay in between. The CDR3 coding sequence is TGCAGTGCTAGTGAGCGGGTGACCTACGAGCAGTACTTC. Encoded protein: CSASERVTYEQYF.

The J gene is TRBJ1-5, the V gene TRBV4-1; a possible D gene is TRBD1 (5 bases). Trimming shortened V by 0 bases and J by 3 bases, and 12 bases separated the two germline ends. This CDR3 comprises 16 residues. In germline, CDR1 is MGHRA, CDR2 YSYEKL. The CDR3 loop reads CASSQDGVGDNQPQHF. DNA for the CDR3: TGCGCCAGCAGCCAAGATGGGGTAGGGGACAATCAGCCCCAGCATTTT.

This clone was found a few times. The genes are TRBV9 and TRBJ1-6; D is uncertain. The CDR3 consists of 13 residues. CDR1 SGDLS and CDR2 YYNGEE come from the germline V gene. V lost 2 bases and J 10 bases, leaving 10 bases between the germline ends. This CDR3 is CASSVSGESPLHF. CDR3 in DNA: TGTGCCAGCAGCGTGAGTGGGGAGTCACCCCTCCACTTT.

This chain connects TRBV3-1 (or the pseudogene TRBV3-2) to TRBJ1-4; D is ambiguous. Germline V lookup: CDR1 LGHDT, CDR2 YNNKEL (reference sequence). The CDR3 is 19 residues long. V was trimmed by 0 bases and J by 1 base, leaving 18 bases between them. The DNA of the CDR3 is TGTGCCAGCAGCCAAGACAATACCGGAGACCCTCGAACTAATGAAAAACTGTTTTTT. Protein sequence: CASSQDNTGDPRTNEKLFF.

The V and J genes are TRBV27 and TRBJ2-6; D not certain. Germline V gives CDR1 MNHEY, CDR2 SMNVEV (reference sequence). CDR3 length: 14 amino acids. The germline V and J ends were trimmed by 4 bases and 8 bases, with 12 bases remaining between them. The CDR3 loop is CASSSPHGPNVLTF. In nucleotides, the CDR3 is TGTGCCAGCAGTTCCCCTCATGGCCCCAACGTCCTGACTTTC.